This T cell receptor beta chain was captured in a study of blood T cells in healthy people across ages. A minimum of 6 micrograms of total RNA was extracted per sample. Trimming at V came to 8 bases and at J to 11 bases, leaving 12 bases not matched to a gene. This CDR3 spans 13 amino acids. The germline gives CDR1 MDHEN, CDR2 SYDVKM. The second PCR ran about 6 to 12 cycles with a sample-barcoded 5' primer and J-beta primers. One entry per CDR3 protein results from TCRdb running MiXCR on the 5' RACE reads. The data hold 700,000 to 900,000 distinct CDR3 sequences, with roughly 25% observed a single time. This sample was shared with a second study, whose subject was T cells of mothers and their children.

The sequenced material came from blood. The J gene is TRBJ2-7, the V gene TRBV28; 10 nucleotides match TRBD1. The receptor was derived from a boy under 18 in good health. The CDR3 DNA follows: TGTGCCAGCGTTCGGGACAGGGGTTGTGAGGAGTACTTC. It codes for CASVRDRGCEEYF.